This T cell receptor (beta chain) was observed in a study of T cells in Graves' hyperthyroidism and ophthalmopathy. What was amplified from RNA transcripts were TCR beta CDR3 regions. The HTBI primer set was used in a first-round RT-PCR of the TCR CDR3. TCRdb re-derived calls from the multiplex PCR reads in MiXCR, one entry per CDR3 protein. This repertoire shows 600,000 to 650,000 distinct CDR3 sequences, 15% to 20% found once; its top ten account for 3.5% to 4%. Germline V gene lookup returns CDR1 SGHKS and CDR2 YYEKEE (reference sequence). Trimming took 6 bases from V and 8 from J, leaving 18 bases between them. The CDR3 spans 14 residues. With respect to this clonotype: The antigen is undetermined.

In patients aged 18 to 65, hyperthyroidism was newly diagnosed, with duration under 2 months. General study points: Researchers found most expanded thyroid clonotypes above 0.001 in blood as well.

The sample consisted of blood. The sequence derives from a woman in her 30s with Graves' hyperthyroidism. V and J are TRBV5-5 and TRBJ2-1, with D possibly being TRBD2 (6 bases). CDR3 loop: CASNLPRGGDEQFF. The CDR3 nucleotides read TGTGCCAGCAACCTGCCGCGGGGTGGGGATGAGCAGTTCTTC.